This entry lists 21 T cell receptor beta chains sequenced from one sample in a study of radiation and T cells in renal cell carcinoma (dated by TCRdb to 2020 to 2021). The time point label here, explained by the study, means: blood 4 weeks post-SBRT, at nephrectomy. In the paper's terms, the treatment or condition label means: 15 Gy SBRT to primary tumor, nephrectomy 4 weeks later. Preparation of the library involved the immunoSEQ multiplex PCR assay. In its TCRdb copy, this immuneACCESS table keeps in-frame sequences only and misses some clones. Where compared with another copy, unresolved V genes explain less than half of these, and the others have no known cause. In all, the sample holds some 64,000 clones, and 60% to 85% of those were seen once. The ten most abundant clones make up approximately 6.6% of the sample. This sample comprised blood, obtained from a patient whose treatment included radiotherapy and nephrectomy. Source of these receptors: a man between 60 and 75 years old with renal cell carcinoma.

Details on this clone: Relative to the germline gene, one junction end is altered; a read error may explain this. This rearrangement joins TRBV5-4 to TRBJ2-1, with D tentatively TRBD1 (5 bases). This CDR3 region has 15 residues. Germline loops: CDR1 SGHNT, CDR2 YYREEE (reference sequence). In DNA form, the CDR3 reads TGCGCCAGCAGCCAAGGTAGGGGCTCCTACAATGAGCAGTTCTTC. As protein: CASSQGRGSYNEQFF.

This chain links TRBV2 with TRBJ2-5; D is unresolved. In germline, CDR1 is SNHLY, CDR2 FYNNEI. CDR3 size: 14 residues. Trimming stripped 5 bases from V and 1 base from J, with 11 bases between. The CDR3 coding sequence is TGTGCCAGCAGTCGTTCTGACACCCAAGAGACCCAGTACTTC. Its protein product is CASSRSDTQETQYF.

In DNA, the CDR3 is TGCGCCAGCAGTGCAGCGGGCCAAGAGACCCAGTACTTC. Its translation: CASSAAGQETQYF. The V and J genes are TRBV10-1 and TRBJ2-5, with D possibly TRBD2 on 6 matching bases. Deletions cut 4 bases from V and 1 base from J, with 7 bases between. CDR1 is WNHNN and CDR2 is SYGVQD in the germline V gene (reference sequence). This CDR3 has 13 amino acids.

The J gene is TRBJ2-5, the V gene TRBV9, with no clear D. The V and J ends lost 0 bases and 1 base respectively, with 10 bases between them. The germline CDR1 and CDR2 sequences are SGDLS and YYNGEE. The CDR3 totals 15 residues. The CDR3: CASSVGMGVQETQYF. The CDR3 nucleotides read TGTGCCAGCAGCGTAGGAATGGGCGTCCAAGAGACCCAGTACTTC.

The J gene is TRBJ1-1, the V gene TRBV18; 8 bases fit TRBD1. The V gene end was trimmed by 5 bases and the J gene end by 1 base; junction bases not matched to a gene: 6. Per germline, CDR1 KGHSH and CDR2 LQKENI. CDR3 length: 15 residues. The CDR3 DNA reads TGTGCCAGCTCAGAACCGACAGGGGAGAACACTGAAGCTTTCTTT. Protein product: CASSEPTGENTEAFF.

CDR3 in amino acids: CASNLSGLGGETQYF. The CDR3 bases are TGTGCCTCCAATTTATCCGGACTCGGGGGAGAGACCCAGTACTTC. The V call is TRBV9, the J call TRBJ2-5; possibly TRBD2 for D (6 bases). The germline V and J ends were trimmed by 10 bases and 4 bases, with 23 bases remaining between them. Germline V gene sequence: CDR1 SGDLS, CDR2 YYNGEE. CDR3 length equals 15 residues.

The chain links TRBV29-1 to TRBJ2-5; 14 bases are shared with TRBD2. Germline CDR1 and CDR2: SQVTM and ANQGSEA. The CDR3 consists of 21 residues. The junction had 27 bases not matched to a gene; V was cut back by 7 bases and J by 5 bases. DNA of the CDR3: TGCAGCGCCCACGGGGTCAGGGCCACCGGGACTAGCGGGAGAGGTTGGGAGACCCAGTACTTC. Residues: CSAHGVRATGTSGRGWETQYF.

The V and J genes are TRBV5-1 and TRBJ2-2, with D perhaps TRBD1 (6 bases). CDR3 length: 13 amino acids. The germline V gene encodes CDR1 SGHRS and CDR2 YFSETQ. V was shortened by 4 bases and J by 7 bases, with 11 bases between the two germline ends. The CDR3 is CASSVDSLGELFF. In DNA form, the CDR3 reads TGCGCCAGCAGCGTGGACAGTCTCGGGGAGCTGTTTTTT.

The CDR3: CASRARNTYGYTF. DNA for the CDR3: TGTGCCAGCAGAGCCCGCAACACCTATGGCTACACCTTC. The chain has TRBV27 and TRBJ1-2; no reliable D call. The length of the CDR3 is 13 residues. The V end lost 6 bases, the J end lost 4 bases, and 12 bases lay between the germline ends. CDR1 MNHEY and CDR2 SMNVEV come from the germline V gene (reference sequence).

J is TRBJ2-6 and V is TRBV5-1; 9 nucleotides align to TRBD2. The V segment lost 4 bases and the J segment 0 bases; nucleotides outside the gene matches: 8. Per germline, CDR1 SGHRS and CDR2 YFSETQ. CDR3 length: 18 amino acids. CDR3 sequence reads: CASSGTSGPYSGANVLTF. The CDR3 DNA reads as TGCGCCAGCAGCGGTACTAGCGGGCCATACTCTGGGGCCAACGTCCTGACTTTC.

The sample holds one count of this clone. The chain joins TRBV6-1 to TRBJ1-5, with D possibly being TRBD1 (5 bases). The CDR3 extends over 15 amino acids. Trimming cost V 5 bases and J 0 bases, with 11 bases left between them. CDR1 MNHNS and CDR2 SASEGT come from the germline V gene. This CDR3 reads CASSRLTDSNQPQHF. The CDR3 coding sequence is TGTGCCAGCAGTAGACTGACAGATAGCAATCAGCCCCAGCATTTT.

Points on this clone: Compared with germline, one end of the junction differs, possibly owing to a read error. The same CDR3 arises from other DNA sequences in this sample as well. The rearrangement joins TRBV4-1 to TRBJ1-2, with D unclear. The CDR3 loop spans 11 amino acids. CDR1 is MGHRA and CDR2 is YSYEKL in the germline V gene. This CDR3 is CASSQERRLWF. Here the CDR3 DNA reads TGCGCCAGCAGCCAAGAGAGAAGACTTTGGTTC.

This chain uses TRBV7-2 with TRBJ2-3, with unresolved D. Germline V gene data show CDR1 as SGHTA and CDR2 as FQGNSA. V dropped 1 base and J dropped 6 bases, with 11 bases sitting between them. The CDR3 sequence is 14 residues long. This CDR3 reads CASSLELGGDTQYF. Written as DNA, the CDR3 is TGTGCCAGCAGCTTAGAGTTGGGTGGGGATACGCAGTATTTT.

The V call is TRBV9, the J call TRBJ1-4; 7 positions agree with TRBD1. With V trimmed by 5 bases and J by 6 bases, 4 bases remained unmatched. CDR1 SGDLS and CDR2 YYNGEE come from the germline V gene. The CDR3 length is 13 residues. CDR3 sequence reads: CASRGGTDEKLFF. The CDR3 bases are TGTGCCAGCAGGGGGGGGACAGATGAAAAACTGTTTTTT.

This sequence joins TRBV29-1 and TRBJ2-1, with D tentatively TRBD2 (5 bases). Germline CDR1 and CDR2: SQVTM and ANQGSEA. This CDR3 region has 13 residues. Trimming removed 3 bases at V and 3 bases at J, with 9 bases between. The CDR3 here is CSVEGSGYNEQFF. Here the CDR3 DNA reads TGCAGCGTTGAGGGGAGCGGCTACAATGAGCAGTTCTTC.

The J gene is TRBJ2-1, the V gene TRBV19, with 10 bases fitting TRBD2. The V gene end was trimmed by 7 bases and the J gene end by 7 bases; junction bases not matched to a gene: 16. The CDR3 has 17 residues. CDR1 LNHDA and CDR2 SQIVND come from the germline V gene (reference sequence). The CDR3 here is CASTQGASGGLRNEQFF. CDR3 DNA sequence: TGTGCCAGTACCCAGGGGGCTAGCGGGGGCCTTCGGAATGAGCAGTTCTTC. Using reference TRBV19 and TRBJ2-1 for the parts outside the CDR3, the full variable domain is DGGITQSPKYLFRKEGQNVTLSCEQNLNHDAMYWYRQDPGQGLRLIYYSQIVNDFQKGDIAEGYSVSREKKESFPLTVTSAQKNPTAFYLCASTQGASGGLRNEQFFGPGTRLTVL.

J is TRBJ1-2 and V is TRBV29-1, with TRBD1 matching over 7 bases. This CDR3 is built from 15 residues. The germline CDR1 and CDR2 sequences are SQVTM and ANQGSEA. V was clipped by 4 bases and J by 0 bases; unmatched bases: 8. The CDR3 sequence: CSVVPRDSANYGYTF. The CDR3, as DNA: TGCAGCGTTGTTCCCCGGGACAGCGCTAACTATGGCTACACCTTC.

V is TRBV5-6 and J is TRBJ1-1; TRBD1 is a possible D gene (6 bases). CDR1 and CDR2 (germline): SGHDT, YYEEEE. The V gene lost 6 bases and the J gene lost 4 bases, with 13 bases spanning the gap. CDR3 length: 13 residues. CDR3 in DNA: TGTGCCAGCATCCACGGAGGGGGCACTGAAGCTTTCTTT. Translation gives CASIHGGGTEAFF.

The chain couples TRBV19 to TRBJ1-5, with no clear D. CDR1 and CDR2 (germline): LNHDA, SQIVND (reference sequence). The CDR3 consists of 13 residues. Trimming took 3 bases from V and 3 from J, leaving 6 bases between them. For the CDR3, the DNA is TGTGCCAGTAGTATGAGGGACAATCAGCCCCAGCATTTT. Translating it yields CASSMRDNQPQHF.

V and J are TRBV5-6 and TRBJ1-1, with no clear D. The CDR3 spans 12 residues. Germline lookup yields CDR1 SGHDT and CDR2 YYEEEE. The V end was cut by 2 bases, the J end by 3 bases, with 5 bases between. CDR3 amino acids: CASSLGDTEAFF. The CDR3 bases are TGTGCCAGCAGCTTAGGTGACACTGAAGCTTTCTTT.

This clone has just one count. This chain links TRBV11-3 with TRBJ2-3; no reliable D call. V was trimmed by 1 base and J by 1 base, leaving 6 bases between them. This CDR3 spans 14 amino acids. Germline-derived CDR1 and CDR2 are SGHNT and YENEEA. The CDR3 nucleotides read TGTGCCAGCAGCTTAGCGGCAGGCACAGATACGCAGTATTTT. Translated: CASSLAAGTDTQYF.